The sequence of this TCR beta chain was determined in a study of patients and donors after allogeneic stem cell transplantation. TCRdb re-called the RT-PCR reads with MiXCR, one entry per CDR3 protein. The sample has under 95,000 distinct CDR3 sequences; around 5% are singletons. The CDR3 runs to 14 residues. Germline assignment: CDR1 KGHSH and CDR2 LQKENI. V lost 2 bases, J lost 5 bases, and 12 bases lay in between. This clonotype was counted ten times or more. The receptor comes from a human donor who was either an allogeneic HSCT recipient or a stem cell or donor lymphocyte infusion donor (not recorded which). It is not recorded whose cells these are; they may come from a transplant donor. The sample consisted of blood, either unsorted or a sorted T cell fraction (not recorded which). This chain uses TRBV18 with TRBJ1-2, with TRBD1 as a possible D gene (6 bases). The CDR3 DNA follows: TGTGCCAGCTCACCAGAGACAGGAATTTATGGCTACACCTTC. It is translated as CASSPETGIYGYTF. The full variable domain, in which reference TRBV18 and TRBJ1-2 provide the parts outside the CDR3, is NAGVMQNPRHLVRRRGQEARLRCSPMKGHSHVYWYRQLPEEGLKFMVYLQKENIIDESGMPKERFSAEFPKEGPSILRIQQVVRGDSAAYFCASSPETGIYGYTFGSGTRLTVV.